This T cell receptor beta chain was sequenced in a study of shared clonotypes between healthy human individuals. Looking at the study overall: Three CD4 naive, three CD4 memory, two CD8 naive and one CD8 memory plate were used per donor.

This clone was seen a few times. Its target is unknown. CD45RA-negative memory and CD45RA+ naive subsets were split from the CD4+ cells. Genomic DNA (from each subset) was split evenly across several immunoSEQ plates. Some clones are missing from TCRdb's copy, which holds only in-frame ones; the method was immunoSEQ multiplex PCR. This sample carries 2 million to 3 million clones, around nine tenths of them seen once, and the ten largest clones take around 0.14%. Study-wide points: Clonotype sharing among donors likely depends on sequencing depth.

Germline V lookup: CDR1 MNHEY, CDR2 SVGAGI. The CDR3 length is 13 residues. Trimming left V 4 bases short and J 7 bases short, with 11 bases between. What was sequenced was naive CD4+ T cells sorted from blood. The subset was: CD45RA+ positively selected. V is TRBV6-5 and J is TRBJ1-5; D perhaps matches TRBD1 (5 bases). The TCR originated in a man between 18 and 35 years old in good health. CDR3 residues: CASSFTGDQPQHF. In nucleotides, the CDR3 is TGTGCCAGCAGTTTTACCGGGGACCAGCCCCAGCATTTT.